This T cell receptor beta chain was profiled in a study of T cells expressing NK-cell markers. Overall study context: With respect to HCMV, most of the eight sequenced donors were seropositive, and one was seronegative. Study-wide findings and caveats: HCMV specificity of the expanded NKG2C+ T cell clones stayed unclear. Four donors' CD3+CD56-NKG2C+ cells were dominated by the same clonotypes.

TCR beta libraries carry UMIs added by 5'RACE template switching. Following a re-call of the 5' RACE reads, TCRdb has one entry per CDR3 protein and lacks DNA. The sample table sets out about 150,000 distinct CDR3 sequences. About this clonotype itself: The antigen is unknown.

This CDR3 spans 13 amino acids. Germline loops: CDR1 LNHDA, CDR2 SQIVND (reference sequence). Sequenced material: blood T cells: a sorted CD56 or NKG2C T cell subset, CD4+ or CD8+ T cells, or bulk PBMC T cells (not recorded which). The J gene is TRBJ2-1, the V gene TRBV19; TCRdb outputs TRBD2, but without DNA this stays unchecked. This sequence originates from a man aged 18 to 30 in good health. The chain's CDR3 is CATRESSYNEQFF.